These 3 T cell receptor beta chains were all obtained from the same sample, sequenced in a study of low-dose radiotherapy and immunotherapy resistance in tumors. TRAV- and TRBV-specific primers, spanning alpha and beta chains, primed first-strand cDNA. The TCRs were subjected to amplification over approximately 20 PCR cycles employing a constant-region primer in conjunction with a V-primer adapter. TCRdb re-called the reads with MiXCR, one entry per CDR3 protein. The sample consists of 85,000 to 95,000 distinct CDR3 sequences, more than 8% of them appearing once. Time point indicated: before trial treatment. The specimen comprised PBMCs, sampled before treatment. The receptors derive from a male donor with prostate cancer.

This clonotype was observed many times. CDR3 nucleotide sequence: TGTGCCAGCAGCCAAGAGGTTGGGACAGGTTACAATGAGCAGTTCTTC. Encoded protein: CASSQEVGTGYNEQFF. V gene TRBV3-1 combines with J gene TRBJ2-1; TRBD1 agrees at 8 bases. V shed 0 bases and J 4 bases; nucleotides not matched to a gene: 5. CDR1 is LGHDT, CDR2 YNNKEL, per germline (reference sequence). The CDR3 is 16 residues long.

This clonotype has a handful of counts. The chain joins TRBV7-9 to TRBJ2-1; D not resolved. CDR3 length: 13 residues. V lost 5 bases to trimming and J lost 5 bases, with 10 bases between them. Germline V lookup: CDR1 SEHNR, CDR2 FQNEAQ (reference sequence). The CDR3 coding sequence is TGTGCCAGCAGCGCAGGTTGGGACAATGAGCAGTTCTTC. This codes for CASSAGWDNEQFF.

This clonotype was seen at least ten times. The chain employs TRBV28 and TRBJ2-7; perhaps TRBD2 as D (6 bases). The CDR3 runs 15 residues. The V gene's germline CDR1 is MDHEN and CDR2 SYDVKM. V was cut by 1 base and J by 4 bases, with 14 bases left in between. CDR3 in amino acids: CASSLLSSGRYEQYF. The CDR3 region has the DNA TGTGCCAGCAGTTTATTATCCAGCGGGCGATACGAGCAGTACTTC.